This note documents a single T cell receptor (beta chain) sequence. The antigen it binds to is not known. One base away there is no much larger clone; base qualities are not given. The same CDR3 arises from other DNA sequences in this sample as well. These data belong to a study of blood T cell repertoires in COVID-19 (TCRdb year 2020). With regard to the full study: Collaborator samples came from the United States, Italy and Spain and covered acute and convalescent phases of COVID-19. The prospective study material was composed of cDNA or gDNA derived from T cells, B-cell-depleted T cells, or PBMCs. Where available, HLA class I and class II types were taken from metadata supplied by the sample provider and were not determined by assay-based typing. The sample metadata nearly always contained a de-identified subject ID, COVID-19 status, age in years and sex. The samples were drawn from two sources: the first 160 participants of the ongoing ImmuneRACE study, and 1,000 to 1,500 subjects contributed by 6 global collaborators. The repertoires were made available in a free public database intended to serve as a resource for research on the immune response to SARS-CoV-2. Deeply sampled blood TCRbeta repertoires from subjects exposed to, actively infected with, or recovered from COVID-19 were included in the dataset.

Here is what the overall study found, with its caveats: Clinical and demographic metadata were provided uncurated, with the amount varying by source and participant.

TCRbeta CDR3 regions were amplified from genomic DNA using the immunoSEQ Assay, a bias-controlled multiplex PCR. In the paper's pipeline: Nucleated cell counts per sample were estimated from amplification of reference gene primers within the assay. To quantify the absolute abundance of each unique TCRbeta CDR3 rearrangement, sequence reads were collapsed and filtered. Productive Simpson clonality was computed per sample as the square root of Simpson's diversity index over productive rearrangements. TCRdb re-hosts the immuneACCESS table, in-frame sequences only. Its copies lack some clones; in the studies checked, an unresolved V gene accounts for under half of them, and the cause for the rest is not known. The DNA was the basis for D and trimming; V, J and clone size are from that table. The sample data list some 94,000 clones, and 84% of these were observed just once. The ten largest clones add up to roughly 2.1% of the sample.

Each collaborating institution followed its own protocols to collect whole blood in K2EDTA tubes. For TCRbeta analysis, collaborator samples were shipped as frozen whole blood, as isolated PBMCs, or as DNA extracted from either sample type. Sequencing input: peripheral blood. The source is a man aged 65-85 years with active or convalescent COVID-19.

CDR3 reads: CASSVAGQETQYF. The DNA is as follows: TGTGCCAGCAGCGTAGCCGGGCAAGAGACCCAGTACTTC. The V and J genes are TRBV9 and TRBJ2-5; the D gene remains uncertain. V is cut by 0 bases and J by 2 bases, and the space between the germline ends is 5 bases. CDR1 SGDLS and CDR2 YYNGEE were looked up in the germline V gene. The CDR3 contains 13 residues, cysteine and phenylalanine counted. The entry retains the CDR3 DNA only, 39 bases that are in frame from base 1.